Listed here is a single T cell receptor (beta chain). Its antigen remains unknown. Assay used: immunoSEQ multiplex PCR; TCRdb lists only in-frame clones, some missing. The data contain about 98,000 clones, 80% to 95% of them seen just once; the ten biggest clones take up more than 0.95%. The CDR3 has 11 residues. V was cut by 3 bases and J by 11 bases, with 13 bases left in between. Germline V lookup: CDR1 SQVTM, CDR2 ANQGSEA. This record comes from a study of siplizumab effects on memory and regulatory T cells. Overall study results and limits: Siplizumab significantly lowered the alloreactive sequences that could be traced to unstimulated CD4+ memory cells. Both greater diversity than memory cells and a major contribution to the alloresponse seemed to characterize naive T cells.

This receptor was obtained from a human donor in good health. Input material: CD4+ T cells sorted from blood. V is TRBV29-1 and J is TRBJ1-1, with D unresolved. CDR3 in amino acids: CSVEITLEAFF. The CDR3 DNA follows: TGCAGCGTTGAGATAACTCTCGAGGCTTTCTTT. The full variable domain, rest sourced from reference TRBV29-1 and TRBJ1-1, is SAVISQKPSRDICQRGTSLTIQCQVDSQVTMMFWYRQQPGQSLTLIATANQGSEATYESGFVIDKFPISRPNLTFSTLTVSNMSPEDSSIYLCSVEITLEAFFGQGTRLTVV.